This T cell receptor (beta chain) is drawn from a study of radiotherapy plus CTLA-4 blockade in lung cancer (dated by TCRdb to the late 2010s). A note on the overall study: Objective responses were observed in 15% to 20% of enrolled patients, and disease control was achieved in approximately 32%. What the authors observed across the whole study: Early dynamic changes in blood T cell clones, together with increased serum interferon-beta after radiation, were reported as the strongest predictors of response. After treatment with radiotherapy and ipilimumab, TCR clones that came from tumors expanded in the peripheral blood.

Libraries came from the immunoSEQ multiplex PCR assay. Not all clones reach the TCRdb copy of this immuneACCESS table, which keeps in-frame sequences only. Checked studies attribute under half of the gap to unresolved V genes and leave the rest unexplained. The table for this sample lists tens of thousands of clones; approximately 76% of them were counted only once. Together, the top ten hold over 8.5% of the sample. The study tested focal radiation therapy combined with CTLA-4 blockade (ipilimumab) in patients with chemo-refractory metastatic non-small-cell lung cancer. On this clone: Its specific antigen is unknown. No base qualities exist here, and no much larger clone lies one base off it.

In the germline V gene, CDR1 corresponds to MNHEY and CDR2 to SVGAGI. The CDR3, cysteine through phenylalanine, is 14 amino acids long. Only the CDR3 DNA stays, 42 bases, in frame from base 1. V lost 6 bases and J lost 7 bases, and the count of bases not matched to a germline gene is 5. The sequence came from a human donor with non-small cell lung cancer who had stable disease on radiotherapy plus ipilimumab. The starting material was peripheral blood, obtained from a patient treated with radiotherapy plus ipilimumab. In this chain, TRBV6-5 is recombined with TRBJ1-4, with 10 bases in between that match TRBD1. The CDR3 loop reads CASSATGGTEKLFF. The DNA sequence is TGTGCCAGCAGCGCGACAGGGGGCACTGAAAAACTGTTTTTT.